The 21 T cell receptor beta chains listed next were all sequenced from one sample in a study of identical twins. From the 5' RACE reads, TCRdb called clonotypes with MiXCR, one entry per CDR3 protein. There are 350,000 to 450,000 distinct CDR3 sequences in the sample; 18% occur only once, and 12% lies in the top ten. The specimen was naive T cells sorted from blood. The receptors shown here come from a man aged 45-65 years in good health.

The chain employs TRBV7-2 and TRBJ1-6, with 8 bases that match TRBD1. The V gene end was trimmed by 1 base and the J gene end by 8 bases; junction bases not matched to a gene: 1. Germline lookup yields CDR1 SGHTA and CDR2 FQGNSA. This CDR3 comprises 14 residues. The CDR3 is CASSLGTGYSPLHF. The CDR3 nucleotides are TGTGCCAGCAGCTTAGGGACAGGGTATTCACCCCTCCACTTT. Together with reference TRBV7-2 and TRBJ1-6, the CDR3 gives the full variable domain: GAGVSQSPSNKVTEKGKDVELRCDPISGHTALYWYRQSLGQGLEFLIYFQGNSAPDKSGLPSDRFSAERTGGSVSTLTIQRTQQEDSAVYLCASSLGTGYSPLHFGNGTRLTVT.

The J gene is TRBJ2-3, the V gene TRBV6-1; D may be TRBD1 (5 bases). Germline V lookup: CDR1 MNHNS, CDR2 SASEGT. Trimming shortened V by 6 bases and J by 0 bases, and 10 bases separated the two germline ends. The CDR3 is 14 amino acids. The DNA for the CDR3 is TGTGCCAGCAGACTGACAGCTAGCACAGATACGCAGTATTTT. This gives the protein CASRLTASTDTQYF.

The sample holds many counts of this clonotype. This chain uses TRBV12-3 or TRBV12-4 with TRBJ2-5, with D uncertain. Trimming took 3 bases from V and 4 from J, leaving 9 bases between them. The CDR3 length is 13 residues. The CDR3 sequence: CASSFWVGETQYF. As DNA, the CDR3 is TGTGCCAGCAGTTTTTGGGTGGGAGAGACCCAGTACTTC.

The chain carries TRBV29-1 and TRBJ1-1, with 8 nucleotides matching TRBD1. Germline values: CDR1 SQVTM, CDR2 ANQGSEA. The CDR3 is 13 amino acids. The junction had 7 bases not matched to a gene; V was cut back by 7 bases and J by 3 bases. The CDR3 region is CSALDRADTEAFF. CDR3 nucleotide sequence: TGCAGCGCACTGGACAGGGCCGACACTGAAGCTTTCTTT.

This clonotype was detected many times. The rearrangement uses TRBV20-1 and TRBJ2-7, with D unresolved. V gave up 0 bases and J gave up 6 bases, with 9 bases separating them. The length of the CDR3 is 12 residues. Germline loops: CDR1 DFQATT, CDR2 SNEGSKA (reference sequence). In DNA form, the CDR3 reads TGCAGTGCTAGAGATTTAAAAGGCGAGCAGTACTTC. This encodes CSARDLKGEQYF.

The chain combines TRBV12-3 or TRBV12-4 with TRBJ2-7, with 8 bases fitting TRBD2. Germline trimming cut 4 bases from V and 2 bases from J; bases unmatched to any gene: 7. This CDR3 is built from 15 residues. The CDR3 sequence is CASSWSTSGAYEQYF. The CDR3 DNA follows: TGTGCCAGCAGTTGGAGTACTAGCGGAGCCTACGAGCAGTACTTC.

CDR3 loop: CSARDSGAGVNQPQHF. CDR3 DNA sequence: TGCAGTGCTAGAGATTCAGGGGCAGGGGTTAATCAGCCCCAGCATTTT. The chain uses TRBV20-1 and TRBJ1-5; TRBD1 is a possible D gene (6 bases). The CDR3 loop spans 16 amino acids. Germline V gene sequence: CDR1 DFQATT, CDR2 SNEGSKA (reference sequence). V was trimmed by 0 bases and J by 4 bases, leaving 16 bases between them.

This clonotype turned up a few times. The chain combines TRBV20-1 with TRBJ2-7, with D perhaps matching TRBD2 (5 bases). V was shortened by 3 bases and J by 1 base, with 10 bases between the two germline ends. Per the germline V gene, CDR1 is DFQATT and CDR2 is SNEGSKA (reference sequence). This CDR3 has 13 residues. This chain's CDR3 is CSASRAGSYEQYF. In DNA, the CDR3 is TGCAGTGCTAGCCGGGCGGGTTCCTACGAGCAGTACTTC.

This chain joins TRBV5-1 and TRBJ1-2; 7 bases are shared with TRBD1. The germline gives CDR1 SGHRS, CDR2 YFSETQ. Germline trimming cut 3 bases from V and 6 bases from J; bases unmatched to any gene: 20. The CDR3 is made up of 18 amino acids. The CDR3 region has the DNA TGCGCCAGCAGCTCCACACTGTCGGTTGGAGGGGGCGCAGATGGCTACACCTTC. Translation gives CASSSTLSVGGGADGYTF.

This clonotype has just a few counts. This chain joins TRBV7-8 and TRBJ2-4, with 7 positions matching TRBD2. V lost 0 bases to trimming and J lost 0 bases; unmatched junction nucleotides: 5. Germline V gives CDR1 SGHVS, CDR2 FQNEAQ. The length of the CDR3 is 17 residues. The CDR3 protein is CASSLAPSGIAKNIQYF. The CDR3 DNA reads TGTGCCAGCAGCTTAGCCCCTAGCGGTATAGCCAAAAACATTCAGTACTTC.

This chain uses TRBV7-2 with TRBJ2-5; D unresolved. Trimming took 1 base from V and 6 from J, leaving 12 bases between them. Germline lookup yields CDR1 SGHTA and CDR2 FQGNSA. CDR3 size: 14 residues. CDR3 protein: CASSLERLPQTQYF. The CDR3 DNA is TGTGCCAGCAGCTTAGAACGGCTTCCCCAGACCCAGTACTTC.

The genes are TRBV20-1 and TRBJ1-1; D uncertain. V was pared by 3 bases and J by 8 bases, with 22 bases between. This CDR3 contains 15 residues. CDR1 DFQATT and CDR2 SNEGSKA come from the germline V gene (reference sequence). CDR3 DNA: TGCAGTGCTAGTATAACGGTGAGGGTCGGTCCGGAAGCTTTCTTT. It is translated as CSASITVRVGPEAFF.

There are many counts of this clonotype. The rearrangement links TRBV27 to TRBJ1-2, with 10 bases fitting TRBD1. Per germline, CDR1 MNHEY and CDR2 SMNVEV (reference sequence). V shed 3 bases, J shed 5 bases, and the junction held 0 bases outside the gene matches. The CDR3 has 13 amino acids. The CDR3 here is CASSLDRGYGYTF. CDR3 nucleotide sequence: TGTGCCAGCAGTTTGGACAGGGGGTATGGCTACACCTTC.

There are many counts of this clonotype. The genes are TRBV6-1 and TRBJ1-2; 7 bases line up with TRBD1. This CDR3 contains 14 residues. The V gene end was trimmed by 5 bases and the J gene end by 2 bases; junction bases not matched to a gene: 5. Per the germline V gene, CDR1 is MNHNS and CDR2 is SASEGT. This CDR3 reads CASSQQGRNYGYTF. The CDR3 coding sequence is TGTGCCAGCAGTCAACAGGGGAGGAACTATGGCTACACCTTC.

As for this clonotype: This sequence may be a read error, since a much larger clone differs from it by one base. The rearrangement links TRBV7-2 to TRBJ2-5, with 7 bases aligning to TRBD2. CDR3 size: 15 residues. Germline CDR1 and CDR2: SGHTA and FQGNSA. The CDR3 loop reads CASSWGGRSSEPQYF. CDR3 nucleotide sequence: TGTGCCAGCAGCTGGGGGGGGAGGAGCTCAGAGCCCCAGTACTTC.

The chain employs TRBV29-1 and TRBJ2-5; 9 nucleotides align to TRBD2. Germline V gives CDR1 SQVTM, CDR2 ANQGSEA. Losses at the gene ends were 4 bases for V and 5 bases for J; bases not matched to a gene: 5. This CDR3 comprises 13 residues. The CDR3 DNA sequence: TGCAGCGTTGGCGGGAGGGCCTTGGAGACCCAGTACTTC. It translates to CSVGGRALETQYF.

This clonotype was counted between two and nine times. This chain joins TRBV12-3 or TRBV12-4 and TRBJ2-1; either TRBD1 or TRBD2 may fit D (5 bases each). The CDR3 has 17 residues. V was shortened by 6 bases and J by 8 bases, with 26 bases between the two germline ends. The CDR3 loop reads CASRKNHIPGPLDEQFF. The CDR3 coding sequence is TGTGCCAGCAGGAAGAACCATATACCGGGACCTCTCGATGAGCAGTTCTTC.

This chain connects TRBV2 to TRBJ2-7, with a tentative D call TRBD1 (6 bases). This CDR3 has 15 amino acids. V lost 8 bases and J 2 bases, leaving 19 bases between the germline ends. Germline CDR1 and CDR2: SNHLY and FYNNEI. CDR3 coding DNA: TGTGCCAGCGCTCACCGGGACATCCGGCCCTACGAGCAGTACTTC. Protein product: CASAHRDIRPYEQYF.

This clonotype was counted only a few times. The chain links TRBV5-6 to TRBJ2-7, with D possibly TRBD2 on 6 matching bases. The CDR3 is made up of 14 amino acids. The germline V gene encodes CDR1 SGHDT and CDR2 YYEEEE. V lost 4 bases and J lost 4, with 15 bases in between. CDR3 coding DNA: TGTGCCAGCAGCCCGGGACTCGAGATGTACGAGCAGTACTTC. It yields the protein CASSPGLEMYEQYF.

CDR3 sequence reads: CASSQDRGRETQYF. CDR3 coding DNA: TGTGCCAGCAGCCAGGACAGGGGAAGGGAGACCCAGTACTTC. The V and J genes are TRBV7-2 and TRBJ2-5, with 9 bases that match TRBD1. CDR1 is SGHTA and CDR2 is FQGNSA in the germline V gene. The junction had 6 bases not matched to a gene; V was cut back by 5 bases and J by 5 bases. The CDR3 extends over 14 amino acids.

This clonotype was counted a few times. V is TRBV12-3 or TRBV12-4 and J is TRBJ2-1; TRBD2 is a possible D gene (6 bases). The CDR3 has 14 amino acids. Trimming took 3 bases from V and 6 from J, leaving 12 bases between them. CDR3 in DNA: TGTGCCAGCAGTTTTTCGGGACTTTCCAATGAGCAGTTCTTC. This gives the protein CASSFSGLSNEQFF.